Listed below are T cell receptor beta chains from one sample, sequenced in a study of blood T cell repertoires in COVID-19. Libraries were prepared by immunoSEQ multiplex PCR; TCRdb keeps only in-frame clonotypes and omits some of them. The sample holds about 270,000 clones, around 86% seen once. Sequences were obtained from peripheral blood. All receptors derive from a woman aged 55 to 70 with active or convalescent COVID-19. The CDR3 runs from the conserved cysteine through the conserved F or W. Fields, in order: J gene, clone size, D gene, V gene, CDR3 DNA, CDR3 protein. A D gene is named only where the DNA matches it firmly. A clone size is listed for some rows: how often the clone was seen (once, few, many), or a class if it is expanded.

J: TRBJ1-2
size: .
D: TRBD1
V: TRBV30
DNA: TGTGCCTGGAGTCCCACACAGGGGTGGAACTATGGCTACACCTTC
CDR3: CAWSPTQGWNYGYTF

J: TRBJ1-1
size: .
D: TRBD1
V: TRBV6-6
DNA: TGTGCCAGCAGTTACGGGGGACAGGCATTGAACACTGAAGCTTTCTTT
CDR3: CASSYGGQALNTEAFF

J: TRBJ2-1
size: .
D: TRBD2
V: TRBV5-1
DNA: TGCGCCAGCACCTACAGCGGGGCCTCCTACAATGAGCAGTTCTTC
CDR3: CASTYSGASYNEQFF

J: TRBJ2-1
size: .
D: TRBD2
V: TRBV7-9
DNA: TGTGCCAGCAGTCCTAGCGGGGGGCCCCACAATGAGCAGTTCTTC
CDR3: CASSPSGGPHNEQFF

J: TRBJ2-3
size: few
D: TRBD1
V: TRBV7-3
DNA: TGTGCCAGCAGCCGCGACAGGGTCACAGATACGCAGTATTTT
CDR3: CASSRDRVTDTQYF

J: TRBJ1-2
size: .
D: TRBD1
V: TRBV9
DNA: TGTGCCAGCAGTACAGGGGGTTATGGCTACACCTTC
CDR3: CASSTGGYGYTF

J: TRBJ2-1
size: few
D: TRBD2
V: TRBV7-6
DNA: TGTGCCAGCAGCCACGGACTAGCGGGGGGACATGCCTACAATGAGCAGTTCTTC
CDR3: CASSHGLAGGHAYNEQFF

J: TRBJ2-2
size: many
D: TRBD2
V: TRBV15
DNA: TGTGCCACCAGCAGAGTGTACGGCGGGGGGGTCACCGGGGAGCTGTTTTTT
CDR3: CATSRVYGGGVTGELFF

J: TRBJ2-5
size: .
D: TRBD1
V: TRBV7-3
DNA: TGTGCCAGCAGCTTAGGGACAGGGGGCCTTGCTGGGGAGACCCAGTACTTC
CDR3: CASSLGTGGLAGETQYF

J: TRBJ2-3
size: .
D: TRBD1
V: TRBV7-9
DNA: TGTGCCAGCAGCGGCGGGACAGGGGGGCCAGATACGCAGTATTTT
CDR3: CASSGGTGGPDTQYF

J: TRBJ2-3
size: .
D: .
V: TRBV24-1
DNA: TGTGCCACCAGTGATTTGCTGTATGGTGGCTCTAGCACAGATACGCAGTATTTT
CDR3: CATSDLLYGGSSTDTQYF

J: TRBJ1-2
size: .
D: .
V: TRBV4-1
DNA: TGCGCCAGCAGCCAAGATGATCGGGGATATGGCTACACCTTC
CDR3: CASSQDDRGYGYTF

J: TRBJ2-5
size: .
D: TRBD2
V: TRBV3-1/TRBV3-2
DNA: TGTGCCACGAGGACTAGCGGGGGGCACGAGACCCAGTACTTC
CDR3: CATRTSGGHETQYF

J: TRBJ2-2
size: .
D: .
V: TRBV11-3
DNA: TGTGCCAGTACGGAGGGCTCGCCTTCGAACACCGGGGAGCTGTTTTTT
CDR3: CASTEGSPSNTGELFF

J: TRBJ2-7
size: .
D: TRBD1
V: TRBV7-6
DNA: TGTGCCAGCAGCTCCGGGACAGGGGGATACTACGAGCAGTACTTC
CDR3: CASSSGTGGYYEQYF

J: TRBJ1-6
size: few
D: TRBD1
V: TRBV23-1
DNA: TGCGCCAGCGGGGACAGCTCCTATAATTCACCCCTCCACTTT
CDR3: CASGDSSYNSPLHF

J: TRBJ2-1
size: .
D: TRBD2
V: TRBV5-1
DNA: TGCGCCAGCAGCTTGAGAGCGGGGGACAATGAGCAGTTCTTC
CDR3: CASSLRAGDNEQFF

J: TRBJ1-6
size: .
D: TRBD1
V: TRBV19
DNA: TGTGCCACCTCAGTAGGGGGACAGGGAGTCTCACCCCTCCACTTT
CDR3: CATSVGGQGVSPLHF

J: TRBJ1-6
size: .
D: .
V: TRBV7-9
DNA: TGTGCCAGCAGCCCCCACAGGGTTGGAAATTCACCCCTCCACTTT
CDR3: CASSPHRVGNSPLHF

J: TRBJ2-7
size: few
D: .
V: TRBV4-1
DNA: TGCGCCAGCAGCTTGGGGACTTATACCTACGAGCAGTACTTC
CDR3: CASSLGTYTYEQYF

J: TRBJ2-3
size: .
D: .
V: TRBV12-3/TRBV12-4
DNA: TGTGCCAGCAGTTTATCCTCGACAGATACGCAGTATTTT
CDR3: CASSLSSTDTQYF

J: TRBJ1-5
size: .
D: .
V: TRBV6-1
DNA: TGTGCCAGCAGTGAAGGGGCAGACGGTAGGAATCAGCCCCAGCATTTT
CDR3: CASSEGADGRNQPQHF

J: TRBJ2-3
size: .
D: TRBD2
V: TRBV9
DNA: TGTGCCAGCAGCGTAGATGGGAGTAGCGGGGGGCCCTTGGATACGCAGTATTTT
CDR3: CASSVDGSSGGPLDTQYF

J: TRBJ2-5
size: .
D: TRBD2
V: TRBV28
DNA: TGTGCCAGCAGTTTATTCTCGAGCGGGGGGGCGGAGACCCAGTACTTC
CDR3: CASSLFSSGGAETQYF